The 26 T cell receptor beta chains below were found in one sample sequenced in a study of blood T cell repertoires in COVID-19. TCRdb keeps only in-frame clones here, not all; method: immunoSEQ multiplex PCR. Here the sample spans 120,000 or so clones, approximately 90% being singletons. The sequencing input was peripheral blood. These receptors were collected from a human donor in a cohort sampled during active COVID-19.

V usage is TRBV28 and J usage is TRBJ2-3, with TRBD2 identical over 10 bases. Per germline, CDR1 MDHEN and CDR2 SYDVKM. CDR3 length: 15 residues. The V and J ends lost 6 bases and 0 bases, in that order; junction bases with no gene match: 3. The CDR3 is CASSLTSGSTDTQYF. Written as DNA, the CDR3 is TGTGCCAGCAGCCTGACTAGCGGGAGCACAGATACGCAGTATTTT.

CDR3 DNA: TGTGCCAGCAGTTTATGGGGGGGGAACACCGGGGAGCTGTTTTTT. Its translation: CASSLWGGNTGELFF. The chain is built from TRBV27 and TRBJ2-2; 7 nucleotides line up with TRBD2. CDR3 length: 15 residues. The germline V gene has CDR1 MNHEY and CDR2 SMNVEV (reference sequence). V trimming: 1 base; J trimming: 1 base; junction bases outside the gene matches: 0.

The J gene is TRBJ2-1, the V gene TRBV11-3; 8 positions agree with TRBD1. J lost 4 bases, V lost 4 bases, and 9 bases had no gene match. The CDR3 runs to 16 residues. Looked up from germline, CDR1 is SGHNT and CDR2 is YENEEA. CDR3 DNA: TGTGCCAGCAGCTCCGGGGCACGGACAGGGTACAATGAGCAGTTCTTC. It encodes CASSSGARTGYNEQFF.

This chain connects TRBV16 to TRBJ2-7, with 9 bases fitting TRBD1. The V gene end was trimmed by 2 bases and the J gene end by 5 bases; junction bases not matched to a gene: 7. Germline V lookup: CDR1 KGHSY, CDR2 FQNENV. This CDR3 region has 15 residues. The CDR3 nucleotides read TGTGCCAGCAGCCAAGGGGACAGGGTGCTGGACGAGCAGTACTTC. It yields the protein CASSQGDRVLDEQYF.

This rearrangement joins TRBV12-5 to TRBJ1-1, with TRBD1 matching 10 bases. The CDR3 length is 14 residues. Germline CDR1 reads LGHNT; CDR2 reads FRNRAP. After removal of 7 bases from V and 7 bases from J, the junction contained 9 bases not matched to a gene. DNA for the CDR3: TGTGCTAGTGCCCACGGGACAGGGGCTGATGAAGCTTTCTTT. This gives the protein CASAHGTGADEAFF. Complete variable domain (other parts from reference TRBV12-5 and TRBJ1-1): DARVTQTPRHKVTEMGQEVTMRCQPILGHNTVFWYRQTMMQGLELLAYFRNRAPLDDSGMPKDRFSAEMPDATLATLKIQPSEPRDSAVYFCASAHGTGADEAFFGQGTRLTVV.

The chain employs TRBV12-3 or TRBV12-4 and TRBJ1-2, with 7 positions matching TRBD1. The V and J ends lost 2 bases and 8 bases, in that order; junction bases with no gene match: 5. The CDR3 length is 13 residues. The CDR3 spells CASSLRNRGGYTF. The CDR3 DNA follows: TGTGCCAGCAGTTTACGCAACAGGGGCGGCTACACCTTC.

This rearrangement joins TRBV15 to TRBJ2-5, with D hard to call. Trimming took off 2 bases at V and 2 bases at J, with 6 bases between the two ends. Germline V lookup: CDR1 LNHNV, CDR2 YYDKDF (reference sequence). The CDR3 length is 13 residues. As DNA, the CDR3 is TGTGCCACCAGCAGATTTACACAAGAGACCCAGTACTTC. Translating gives CATSRFTQETQYF.

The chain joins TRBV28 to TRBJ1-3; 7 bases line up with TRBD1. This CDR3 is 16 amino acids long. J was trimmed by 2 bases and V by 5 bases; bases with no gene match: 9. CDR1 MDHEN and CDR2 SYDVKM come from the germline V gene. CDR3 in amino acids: CASSHRTGRPGNTIYF. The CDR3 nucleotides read TGTGCCAGCAGTCACCGGACAGGTCGCCCTGGAAACACCATATATTTT.

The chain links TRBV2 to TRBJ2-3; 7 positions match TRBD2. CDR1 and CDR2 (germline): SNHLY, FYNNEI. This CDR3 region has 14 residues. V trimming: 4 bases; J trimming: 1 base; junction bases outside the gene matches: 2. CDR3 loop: CASSGSGGTDTQYF. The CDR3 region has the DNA TGTGCCAGCAGTGGGAGCGGGGGCACAGATACGCAGTATTTT. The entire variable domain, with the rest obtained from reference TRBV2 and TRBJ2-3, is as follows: EPEVTQTPSHQVTQMGQEVILRCVPISNHLYFYWYRQILGQKVEFLVSFYNNEISEKSEIFDDQFSVERPDGSNFTLKIRSTKLEDSAMYFCASSGSGGTDTQYFGPGTRLTVL.

As DNA, the CDR3 is TGTGCCAGCAGTAGACGCCCGGCGGACACTGAAGCTTTCTTT. Translation: CASSRRPADTEAFF. The chain couples TRBV6-5 to TRBJ1-1; D uncertain. The CDR3 loop spans 14 amino acids. Germline values: CDR1 MNHEY, CDR2 SVGAGI. V was trimmed by 5 bases and J by 3 bases, leaving 13 bases between them.

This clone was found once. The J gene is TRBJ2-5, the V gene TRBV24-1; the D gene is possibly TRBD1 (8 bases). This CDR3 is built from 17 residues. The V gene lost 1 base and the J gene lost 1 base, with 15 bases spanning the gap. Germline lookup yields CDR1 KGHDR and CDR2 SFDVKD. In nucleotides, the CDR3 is TGTGCCACCAGTGATTTCCGGACAGGGAGGGCCCAAGAGACCCAGTACTTC. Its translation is CATSDFRTGRAQETQYF.

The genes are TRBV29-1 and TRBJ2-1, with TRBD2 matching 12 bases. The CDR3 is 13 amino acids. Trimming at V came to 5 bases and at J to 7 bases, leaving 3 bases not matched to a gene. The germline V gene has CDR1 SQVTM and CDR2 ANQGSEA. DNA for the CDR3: TGCAGCGTTACTAGCGGGGGGCGGAATGAGCAGTTCTTC. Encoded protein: CSVTSGGRNEQFF.

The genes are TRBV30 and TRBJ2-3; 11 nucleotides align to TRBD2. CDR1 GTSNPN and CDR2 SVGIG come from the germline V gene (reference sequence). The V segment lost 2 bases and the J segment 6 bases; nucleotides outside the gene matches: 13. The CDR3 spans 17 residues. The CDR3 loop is CAWSSLAGGTGFDTQYF. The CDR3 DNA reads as TGTGCCTGGAGTAGCCTAGCGGGGGGTACAGGGTTTGATACGCAGTATTTT.

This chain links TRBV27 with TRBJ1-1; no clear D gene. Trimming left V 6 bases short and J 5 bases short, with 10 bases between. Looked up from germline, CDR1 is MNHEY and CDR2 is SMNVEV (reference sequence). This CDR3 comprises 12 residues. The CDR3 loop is CASRGLGTEAFF. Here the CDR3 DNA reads TGTGCCAGCAGAGGACTTGGGACTGAAGCTTTCTTT.

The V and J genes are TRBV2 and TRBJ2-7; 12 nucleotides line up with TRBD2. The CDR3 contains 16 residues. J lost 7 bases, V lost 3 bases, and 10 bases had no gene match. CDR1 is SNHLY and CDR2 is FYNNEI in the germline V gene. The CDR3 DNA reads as TGTGCCAGCAGTGATGTTCTAGCGGGAGGGCCGTTAGAGCAGTACTTC. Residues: CASSDVLAGGPLEQYF.

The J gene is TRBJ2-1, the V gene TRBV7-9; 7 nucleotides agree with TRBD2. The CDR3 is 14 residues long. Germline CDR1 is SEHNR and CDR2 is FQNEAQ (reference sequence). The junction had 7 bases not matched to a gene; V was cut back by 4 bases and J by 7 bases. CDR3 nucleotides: TGTGCCAGCAGCTCCTGGGGTAGCGGGAATGAGCAGTTCTTC. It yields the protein CASSSWGSGNEQFF.

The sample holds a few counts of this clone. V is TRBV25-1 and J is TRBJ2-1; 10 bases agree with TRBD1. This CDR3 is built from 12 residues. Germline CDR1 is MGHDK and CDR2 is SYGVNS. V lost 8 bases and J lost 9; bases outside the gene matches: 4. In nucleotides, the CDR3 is TGTGCCAGCGGGACAGGGGTCAGTGAGCAGTTCTTC. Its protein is CASGTGVSEQFF.

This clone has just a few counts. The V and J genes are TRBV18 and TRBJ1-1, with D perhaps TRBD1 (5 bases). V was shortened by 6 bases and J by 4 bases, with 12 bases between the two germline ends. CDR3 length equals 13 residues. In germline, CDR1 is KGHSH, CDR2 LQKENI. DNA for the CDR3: TGTGCCAGCTCCCAGGGCTTGGGCACTGAAGCTTTCTTT. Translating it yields CASSQGLGTEAFF.

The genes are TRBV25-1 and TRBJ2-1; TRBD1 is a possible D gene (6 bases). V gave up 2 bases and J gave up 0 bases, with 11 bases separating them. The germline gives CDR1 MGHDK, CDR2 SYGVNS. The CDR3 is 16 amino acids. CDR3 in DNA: TGTGCCAGCAGTGAAACTCAGGGGACCTCCTACAATGAGCAGTTCTTC. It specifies CASSETQGTSYNEQFF. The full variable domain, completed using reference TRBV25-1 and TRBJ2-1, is EADIYQTPRYLVIGTGKKITLECSQTMGHDKMYWYQQDPGMELHLIHYSYGVNSTEKGDLSSESTVSRIRTEHFPLTLESARPSHTSQYLCASSETQGTSYNEQFFGPGTRLTVL.

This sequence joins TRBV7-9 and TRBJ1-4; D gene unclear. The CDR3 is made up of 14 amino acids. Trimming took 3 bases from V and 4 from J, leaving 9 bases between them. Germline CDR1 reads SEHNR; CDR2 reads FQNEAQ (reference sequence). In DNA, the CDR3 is TGTGCCAGCAGCTTGAGGGTCGGTAATGAAAAACTGTTTTTT. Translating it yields CASSLRVGNEKLFF.

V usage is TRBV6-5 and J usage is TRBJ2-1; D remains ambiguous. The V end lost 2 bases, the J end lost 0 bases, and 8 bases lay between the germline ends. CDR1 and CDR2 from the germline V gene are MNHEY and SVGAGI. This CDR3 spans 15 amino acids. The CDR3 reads CASSYVWSSYNEQFF. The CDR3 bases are TGTGCCAGCAGTTACGTCTGGAGCTCCTACAATGAGCAGTTCTTC.

The CDR3 loop reads CASSQDLRDRGSNSPLHF. In DNA, the CDR3 is TGCGCCAGCAGCCAAGATCTTAGAGACAGGGGCAGTAATTCACCCCTCCACTTT. The chain carries TRBV4-1 and TRBJ1-6; 8 nucleotides line up with TRBD1. The CDR3 totals 18 residues. Unmatched junction bases numbered 10, after V lost 0 bases and J lost 6 bases. Germline V lookup: CDR1 MGHRA, CDR2 YSYEKL.

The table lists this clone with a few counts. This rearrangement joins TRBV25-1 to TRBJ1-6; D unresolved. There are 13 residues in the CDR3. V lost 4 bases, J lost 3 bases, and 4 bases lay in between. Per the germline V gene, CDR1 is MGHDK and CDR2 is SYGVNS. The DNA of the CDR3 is TGTGCCAGCAGTGGGAGCTATAATTCACCCCTCCACTTT. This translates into CASSGSYNSPLHF.

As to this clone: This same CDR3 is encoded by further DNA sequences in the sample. CDR3 loop: CASINLLTGELFF. The CDR3 nucleotides read TGTGCCAGCATTAACCTATTAACCGGGGAGCTGTTTTTT. The chain is built from TRBV6-5 and TRBJ2-2; D is undetermined. There are 13 residues in the CDR3. Trimming removed 7 bases from V and 5 bases from J, with 11 bases in between. Germline V gene lookup returns CDR1 MNHEY and CDR2 SVGAGI.

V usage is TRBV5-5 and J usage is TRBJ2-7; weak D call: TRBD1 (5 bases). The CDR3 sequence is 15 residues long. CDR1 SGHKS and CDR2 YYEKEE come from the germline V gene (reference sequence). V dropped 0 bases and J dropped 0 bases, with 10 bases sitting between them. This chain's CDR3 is CASSLGDSRSYEQYF. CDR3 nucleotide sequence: TGTGCCAGCAGCTTGGGAGACAGCCGCTCCTACGAGCAGTACTTC.

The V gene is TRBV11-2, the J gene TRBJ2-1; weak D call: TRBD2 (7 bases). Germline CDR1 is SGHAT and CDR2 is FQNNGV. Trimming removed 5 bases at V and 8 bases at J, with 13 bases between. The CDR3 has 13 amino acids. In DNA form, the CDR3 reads TGTGCCAGCAGCCCGGGGGGCCGGGATGAGCAGTTCTTC. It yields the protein CASSPGGRDEQFF.